This record looks at one T cell receptor (beta chain) sequence and its context. The antigen is not known. The data belong to a study of cytomegalovirus exposure and HLA in healthy donors. It was with 60 Vbeta and 13 Jbeta primers that the PCR ran. The data were produced by immunoSEQ multiplex PCR, yet TCRdb's version contains in-frame clones alone and is incomplete. Here the sample spans some 130,000 clones, under 75% being singletons. V lost 4 bases and J 6 bases, leaving 7 bases between the germline ends. From germline, CDR1 is SGHTA and CDR2 FQGNSA. There are 12 residues in the CDR3. General study points: CMV serostatus alone was available as immune exposure information.

The V and J genes are TRBV7-2 and TRBJ1-5; a possible D gene is TRBD1 (5 bases). Sample: PBMCs. This clonotype was obtained from a middle-aged woman in good health and CMV-seronegative. The CDR3 protein is CASSSTVQPQHF. Here the CDR3 DNA reads TGTGCCAGCAGCTCGACAGTTCAGCCCCAGCATTTT.